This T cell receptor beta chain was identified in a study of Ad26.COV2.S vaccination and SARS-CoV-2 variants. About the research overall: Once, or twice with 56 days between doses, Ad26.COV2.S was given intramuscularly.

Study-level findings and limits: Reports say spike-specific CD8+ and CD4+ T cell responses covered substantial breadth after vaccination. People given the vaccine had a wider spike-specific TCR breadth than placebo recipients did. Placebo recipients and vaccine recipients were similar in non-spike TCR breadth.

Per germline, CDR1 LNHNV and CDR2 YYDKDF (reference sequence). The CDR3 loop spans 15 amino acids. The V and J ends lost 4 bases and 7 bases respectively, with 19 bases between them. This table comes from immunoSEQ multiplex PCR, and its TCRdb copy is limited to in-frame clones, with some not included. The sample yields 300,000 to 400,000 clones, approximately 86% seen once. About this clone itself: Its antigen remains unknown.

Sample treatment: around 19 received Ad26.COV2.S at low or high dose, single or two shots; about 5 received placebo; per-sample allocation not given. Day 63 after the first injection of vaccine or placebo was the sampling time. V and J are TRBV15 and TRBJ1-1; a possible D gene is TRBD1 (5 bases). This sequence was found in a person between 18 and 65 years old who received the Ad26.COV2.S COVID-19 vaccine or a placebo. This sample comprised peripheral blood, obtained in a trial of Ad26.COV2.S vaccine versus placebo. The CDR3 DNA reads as TGTGCCACCAGCATCAGCTCAGGGCTGGGAGGTGAAGCTTTCTTT. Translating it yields CATSISSGLGGEAFF.